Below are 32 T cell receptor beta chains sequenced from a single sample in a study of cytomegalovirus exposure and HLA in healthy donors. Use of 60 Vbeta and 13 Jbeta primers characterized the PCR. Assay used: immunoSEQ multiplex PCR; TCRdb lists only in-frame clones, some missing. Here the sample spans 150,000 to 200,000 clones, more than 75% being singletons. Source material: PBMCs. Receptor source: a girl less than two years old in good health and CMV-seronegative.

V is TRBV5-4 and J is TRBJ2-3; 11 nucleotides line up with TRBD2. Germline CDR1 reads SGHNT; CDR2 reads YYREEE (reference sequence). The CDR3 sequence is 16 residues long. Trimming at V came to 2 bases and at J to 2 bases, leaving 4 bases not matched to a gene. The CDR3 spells CASSLVSGGDTDTQYF. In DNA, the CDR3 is TGTGCCAGCAGCTTAGTTAGCGGGGGGGACACAGATACGCAGTATTTT.

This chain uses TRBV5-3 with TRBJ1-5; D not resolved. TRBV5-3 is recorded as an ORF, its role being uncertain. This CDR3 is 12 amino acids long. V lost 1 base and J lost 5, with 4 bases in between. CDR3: CARSLQDQPQHF. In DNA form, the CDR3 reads TGTGCCAGAAGCTTGCAGGATCAGCCCCAGCATTTT.

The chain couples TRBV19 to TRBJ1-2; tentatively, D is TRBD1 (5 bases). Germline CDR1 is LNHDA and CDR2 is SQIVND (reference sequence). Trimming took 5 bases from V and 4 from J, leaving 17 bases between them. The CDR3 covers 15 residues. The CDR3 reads CASSVDSLRVYGYTF. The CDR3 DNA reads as TGTGCCAGTAGTGTTGACAGCTTGAGAGTCTATGGCTACACCTTC. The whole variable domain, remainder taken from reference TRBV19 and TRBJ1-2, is DGGITQSPKYLFRKEGQNVTLSCEQNLNHDAMYWYRQDPGQGLRLIYYSQIVNDFQKGDIAEGYSVSREKKESFPLTVTSAQKNPTAFYLCASSVDSLRVYGYTFGSGTRLTVV.

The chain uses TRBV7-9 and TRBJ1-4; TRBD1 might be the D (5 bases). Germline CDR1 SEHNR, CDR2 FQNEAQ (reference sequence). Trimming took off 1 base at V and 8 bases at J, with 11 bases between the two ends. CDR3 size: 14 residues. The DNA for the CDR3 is TGTGCCAGCAGCTTAGGGAGGGGTCGGGAAAAACTGTTTTTT. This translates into CASSLGRGREKLFF.

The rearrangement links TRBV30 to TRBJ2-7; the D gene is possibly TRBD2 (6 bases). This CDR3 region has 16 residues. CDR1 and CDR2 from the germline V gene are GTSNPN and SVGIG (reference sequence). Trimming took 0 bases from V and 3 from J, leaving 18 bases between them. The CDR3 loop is CAWSVAPTLGGYEQYF. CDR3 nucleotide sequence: TGTGCCTGGAGTGTCGCTCCTACCCTGGGGGGCTACGAGCAGTACTTC.

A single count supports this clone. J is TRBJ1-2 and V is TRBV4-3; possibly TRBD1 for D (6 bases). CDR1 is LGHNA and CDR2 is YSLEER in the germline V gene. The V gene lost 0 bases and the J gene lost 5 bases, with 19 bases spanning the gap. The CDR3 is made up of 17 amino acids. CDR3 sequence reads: CASSQDFGTFKEYGYTF. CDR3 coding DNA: TGCGCCAGCAGCCAAGATTTCGGGACATTTAAGGAGTATGGCTACACCTTC.

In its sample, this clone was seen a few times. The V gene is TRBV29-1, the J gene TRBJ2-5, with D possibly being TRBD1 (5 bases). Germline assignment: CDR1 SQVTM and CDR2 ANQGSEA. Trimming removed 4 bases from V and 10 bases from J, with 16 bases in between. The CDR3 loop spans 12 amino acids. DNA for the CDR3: TGCAGCGTTGTATTACAGGTGTTTGACCAGTACTTC. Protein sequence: CSVVLQVFDQYF. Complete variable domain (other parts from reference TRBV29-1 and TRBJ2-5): SAVISQKPSRDICQRGTSLTIQCQVDSQVTMMFWYRQQPGQSLTLIATANQGSEATYESGFVIDKFPISRPNLTFSTLTVSNMSPEDSSIYLCSVVLQVFDQYFGPGTRLLVL.

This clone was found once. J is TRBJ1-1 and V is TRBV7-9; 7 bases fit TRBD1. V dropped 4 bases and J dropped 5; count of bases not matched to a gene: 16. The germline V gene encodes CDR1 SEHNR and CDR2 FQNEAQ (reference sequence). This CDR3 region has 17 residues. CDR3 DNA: TGTGCCAGCAGCTACAATATACTCGGGACAGCAGGTACTGAAGCTTTCTTT. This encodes CASSYNILGTAGTEAFF. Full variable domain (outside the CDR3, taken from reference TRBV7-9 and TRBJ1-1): DTGVSQNPRHKITKRGQNVTFRCDPISEHNRLYWYRQTLGQGPEFLTYFQNEAQLEKSRLLSDRFSAERPKGSFSTLEIQRTEQGDSAMYLCASSYNILGTAGTEAFFGQGTRLTVV.

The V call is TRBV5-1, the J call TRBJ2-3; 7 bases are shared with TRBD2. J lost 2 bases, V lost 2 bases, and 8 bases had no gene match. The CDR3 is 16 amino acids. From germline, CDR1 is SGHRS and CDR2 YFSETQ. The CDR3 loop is CASSLSLAPLTDTQYF. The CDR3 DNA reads TGCGCCAGCAGCTTATCACTAGCGCCGCTCACAGATACGCAGTATTTT.

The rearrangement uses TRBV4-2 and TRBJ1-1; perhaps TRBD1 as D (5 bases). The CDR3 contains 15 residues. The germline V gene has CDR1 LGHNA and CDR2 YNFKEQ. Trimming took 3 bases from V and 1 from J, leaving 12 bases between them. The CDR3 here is CASSHSQVENTEAFF. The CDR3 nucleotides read TGTGCCAGCAGCCACTCACAGGTGGAGAACACTGAAGCTTTCTTT.

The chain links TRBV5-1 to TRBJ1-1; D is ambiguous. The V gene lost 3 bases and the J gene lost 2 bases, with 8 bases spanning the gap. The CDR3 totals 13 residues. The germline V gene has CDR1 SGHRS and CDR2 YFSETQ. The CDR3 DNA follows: TGCGCCAGCAGCTCCCCCACAAACACTGAAGCTTTCTTT. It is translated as CASSSPTNTEAFF.

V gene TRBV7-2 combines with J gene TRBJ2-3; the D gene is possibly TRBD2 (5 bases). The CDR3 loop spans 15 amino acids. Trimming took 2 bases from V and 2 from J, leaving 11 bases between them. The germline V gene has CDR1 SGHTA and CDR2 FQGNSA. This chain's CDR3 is CASSLRGLNTDTQYF. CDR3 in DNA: TGTGCCAGCAGCTTAAGAGGGCTCAACACAGATACGCAGTATTTT.

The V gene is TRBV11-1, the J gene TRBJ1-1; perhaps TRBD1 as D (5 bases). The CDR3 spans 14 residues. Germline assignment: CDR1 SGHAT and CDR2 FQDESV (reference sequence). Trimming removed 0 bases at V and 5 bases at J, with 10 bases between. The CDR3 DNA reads TGTGCCAGCAGCTTAGCGGCGGGGCAGACTGAAGCTTTCTTT. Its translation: CASSLAAGQTEAFF.

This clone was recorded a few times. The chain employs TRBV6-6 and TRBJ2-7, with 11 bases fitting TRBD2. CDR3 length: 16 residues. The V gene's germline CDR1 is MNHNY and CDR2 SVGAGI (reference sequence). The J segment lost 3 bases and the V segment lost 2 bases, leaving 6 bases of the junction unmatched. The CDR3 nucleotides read TGTGCCAGCAGTTACGCTACTAGCGGGGGTGTCTACGAGCAGTACTTC. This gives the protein CASSYATSGGVYEQYF.

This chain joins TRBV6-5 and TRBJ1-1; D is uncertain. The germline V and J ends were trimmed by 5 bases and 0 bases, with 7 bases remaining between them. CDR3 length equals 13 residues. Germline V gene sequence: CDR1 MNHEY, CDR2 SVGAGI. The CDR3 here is CASSHGMNTEAFF. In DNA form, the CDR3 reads TGTGCCAGCAGTCACGGGATGAACACTGAAGCTTTCTTT.

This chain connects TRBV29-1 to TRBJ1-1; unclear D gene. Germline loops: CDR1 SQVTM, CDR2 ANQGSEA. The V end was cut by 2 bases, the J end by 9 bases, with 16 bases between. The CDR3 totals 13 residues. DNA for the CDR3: TGCAGCGTTGAACAAAGGTTGAAGGAGAAAGCTTTCTTT. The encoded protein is CSVEQRLKEKAFF.

The CDR3 here is CASSVRAGQNTGELFF. CDR3 nucleotides: TGTGCCAGCAGCGTCCGAGCGGGACAGAACACCGGGGAGCTGTTTTTT. The chain employs TRBV9 and TRBJ2-2; TRBD2 might be the D (7 bases). Germline V gives CDR1 SGDLS, CDR2 YYNGEE. V dropped 2 bases and J dropped 1 base, with 12 bases sitting between them. The CDR3 is 16 amino acids.

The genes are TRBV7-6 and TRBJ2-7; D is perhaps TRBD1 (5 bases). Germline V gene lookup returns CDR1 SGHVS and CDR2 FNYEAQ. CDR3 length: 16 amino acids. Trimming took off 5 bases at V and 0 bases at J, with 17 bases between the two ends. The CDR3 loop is CASSQKSRGSSYEQYF. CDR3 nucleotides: TGTGCCAGCAGCCAGAAGAGTAGGGGCAGCTCCTACGAGCAGTACTTC.

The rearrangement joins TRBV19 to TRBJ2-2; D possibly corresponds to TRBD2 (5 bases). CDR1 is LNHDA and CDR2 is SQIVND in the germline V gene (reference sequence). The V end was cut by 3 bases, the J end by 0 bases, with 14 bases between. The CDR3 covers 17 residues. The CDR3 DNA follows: TGTGCCAGTAGTATGGGCGGAGGATTCGCGAACACCGGGGAGCTGTTTTTT. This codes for CASSMGGGFANTGELFF.

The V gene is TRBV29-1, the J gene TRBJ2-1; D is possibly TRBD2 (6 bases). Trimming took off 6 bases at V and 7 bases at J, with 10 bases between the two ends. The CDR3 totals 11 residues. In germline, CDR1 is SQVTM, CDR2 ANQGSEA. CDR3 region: CSVPSGNEQFF. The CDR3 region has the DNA TGCAGCGTGCCAAGCGGGAATGAGCAGTTCTTC.

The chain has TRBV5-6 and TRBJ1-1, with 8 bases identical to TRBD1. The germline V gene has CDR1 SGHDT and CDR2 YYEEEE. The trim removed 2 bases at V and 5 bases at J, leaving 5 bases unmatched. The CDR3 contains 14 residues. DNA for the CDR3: TGTGCCAGCAGCTTCGGACAGGGTTTTACTGAAGCTTTCTTT. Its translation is CASSFGQGFTEAFF.

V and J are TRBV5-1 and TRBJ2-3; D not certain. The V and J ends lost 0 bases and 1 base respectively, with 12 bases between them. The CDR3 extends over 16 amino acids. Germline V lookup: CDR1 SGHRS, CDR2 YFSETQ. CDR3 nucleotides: TGCGCCAGCAGCTTGGACTCCCGGGTGCGCACAGATACGCAGTATTTT. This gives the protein CASSLDSRVRTDTQYF.

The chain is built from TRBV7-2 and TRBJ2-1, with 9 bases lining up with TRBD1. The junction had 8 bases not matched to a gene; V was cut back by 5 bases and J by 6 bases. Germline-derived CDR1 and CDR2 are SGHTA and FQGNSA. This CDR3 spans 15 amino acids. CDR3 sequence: CASSTRTGVFNEQFF. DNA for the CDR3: TGTGCCAGCAGCACCAGGACAGGGGTCTTCAATGAGCAGTTCTTC.

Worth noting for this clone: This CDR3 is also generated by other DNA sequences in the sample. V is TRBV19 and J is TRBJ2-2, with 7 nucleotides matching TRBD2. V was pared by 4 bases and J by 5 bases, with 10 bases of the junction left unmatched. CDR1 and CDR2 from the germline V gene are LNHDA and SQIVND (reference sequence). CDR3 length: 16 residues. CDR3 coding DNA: TGTGCCAGTAGTACTAAGACTAGCTGGATGACCGGGGAGCTGTTTTTT. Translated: CASSTKTSWMTGELFF.

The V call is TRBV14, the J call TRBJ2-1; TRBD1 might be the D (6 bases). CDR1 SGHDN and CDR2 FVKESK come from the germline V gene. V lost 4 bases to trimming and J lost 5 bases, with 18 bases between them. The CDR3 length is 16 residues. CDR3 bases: TGTGCCAGCAGCCGAAAAACAGGGCCCCTAGACAATGAGCAGTTCTTC. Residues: CASSRKTGPLDNEQFF.

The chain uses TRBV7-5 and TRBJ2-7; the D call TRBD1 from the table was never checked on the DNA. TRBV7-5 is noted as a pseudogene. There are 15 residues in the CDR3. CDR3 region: CARSLAPDRGGEQYF. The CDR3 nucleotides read TGTGCCAGAAGCTTAGCCCCCGACAGGGGAGGGGAGCAGTACTTC.

The DNA of the CDR3 is TGTGCCAGCAGTTTAGAGCCTTATAGCAATCAGCCCCAGCATTTT. It translates to CASSLEPYSNQPQHF. The chain uses TRBV28 and TRBJ1-5; D is unclear. The germline CDR1 and CDR2 sequences are MDHEN and SYDVKM. The CDR3 contains 15 residues. The V end lost 2 bases, the J end lost 0 bases, and 8 bases lay between the germline ends.

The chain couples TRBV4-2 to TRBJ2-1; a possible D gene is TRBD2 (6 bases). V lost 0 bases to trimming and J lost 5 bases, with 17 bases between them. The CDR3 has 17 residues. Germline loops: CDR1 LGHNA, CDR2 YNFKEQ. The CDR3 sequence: CASSQERWGELDNEQFF. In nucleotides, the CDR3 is TGTGCCAGCAGCCAAGAAAGATGGGGGGAGCTCGACAATGAGCAGTTCTTC.

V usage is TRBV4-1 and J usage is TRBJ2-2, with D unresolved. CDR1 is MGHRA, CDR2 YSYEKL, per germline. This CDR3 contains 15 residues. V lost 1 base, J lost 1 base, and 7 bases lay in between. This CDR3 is CASSQVSWNTGELFF. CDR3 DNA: TGCGCCAGCAGCCAAGTCTCCTGGAACACCGGGGAGCTGTTTTTT.

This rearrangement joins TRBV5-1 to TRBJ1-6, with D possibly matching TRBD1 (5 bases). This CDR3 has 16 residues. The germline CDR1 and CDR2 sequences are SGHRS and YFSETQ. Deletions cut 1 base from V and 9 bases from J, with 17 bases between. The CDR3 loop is CASSLQGDSGRSPLHF. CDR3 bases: TGCGCCAGCAGCTTGCAGGGTGACTCTGGGCGTTCACCCCTCCACTTT.

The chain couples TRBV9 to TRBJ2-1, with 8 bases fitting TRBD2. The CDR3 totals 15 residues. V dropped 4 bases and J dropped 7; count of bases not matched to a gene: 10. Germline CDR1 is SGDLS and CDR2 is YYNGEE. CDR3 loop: CASSISGARENEQFF. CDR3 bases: TGTGCCAGCAGCATTAGCGGGGCACGAGAGAATGAGCAGTTCTTC.

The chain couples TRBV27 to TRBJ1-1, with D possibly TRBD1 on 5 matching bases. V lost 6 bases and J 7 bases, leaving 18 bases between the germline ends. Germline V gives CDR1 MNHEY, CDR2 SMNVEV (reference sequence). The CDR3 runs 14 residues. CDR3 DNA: TGTGCCAGCAGGTTAGTCCCCAGGGCCTTTGAAGCTTTCTTT. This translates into CASRLVPRAFEAFF.